Each of the 12 T cell receptor beta chains below was sequenced from the same sample in a study of CD8+ T cells in alopecia areata listed by TCRdb under 2018. This sample's treatment or condition label indicates: oral pan-JAK inhibitor, 5-10 mg twice daily. Receptor amplification or capture employed the immunoSEQ multiplex PCR assay. To provide template for TCR sequencing, every sample had RNA extracted and reverse transcribed into cDNA. Held by TCRdb, this immuneACCESS table contains in-frame sequences only and omits some clones. Under half of the omission traces to an unresolved V gene where checked; the cause of the rest is unknown. The sample has about 190,000 clones on record, under 80% of them singletons. The leading ten clones occupy about 1.3% of the sample. The sequences come from CD4+ T cells sorted from blood, collected between weeks 47 and 50, from a patient treated with tofacitinib. Receptors originate from a human donor with alopecia areata.

The chain uses TRBV9 and TRBJ2-7, with D perhaps matching TRBD2 (6 bases). The CDR3 runs 15 residues. Germline values: CDR1 SGDLS, CDR2 YYNGEE. V lost 4 bases and J 2 bases, leaving 16 bases between the germline ends. As DNA, the CDR3 is TGTGCCAGCAGCCCAGGCGGGACTTCAGCCTACGAGCAGTACTTC. Translated: CASSPGGTSAYEQYF. The variable domain in full, with the rest retrieved from reference TRBV9 and TRBJ2-7, is DSGVTQTPKHLITATGQRVTLRCSPRSGDLSVYWYQQSLDQGLQFLIQYYNGEERAKGNILERFSAQQFPDLHSELNLSSLELGDSALYFCASSPGGTSAYEQYFGPGTRLTVT.

The chain links TRBV5-6 to TRBJ1-1; D unclear. This CDR3 is built from 14 residues. The germline CDR1 and CDR2 sequences are SGHDT and YYEEEE. Trimming left V 1 base short and J 0 bases short, with 7 bases between. CDR3 in DNA: TGTGCCAGCAGCTTGTTACAGATGAACACTGAAGCTTTCTTT. This translates into CASSLLQMNTEAFF.

The chain has TRBV27 and TRBJ1-5; D ambiguous. CDR3 size: 13 residues. Deletions cut 4 bases from V and 5 bases from J, with 9 bases between. Germline loops: CDR1 MNHEY, CDR2 SMNVEV (reference sequence). CDR3 in amino acids: CASSSAGHQPQHF. The CDR3 bases are TGTGCCAGCAGTTCCGCAGGACATCAGCCCCAGCATTTT.

V gene TRBV4-3 combines with J gene TRBJ2-2; D gene unclear. Trimming removed 3 bases from V and 9 bases from J, with 5 bases in between. Germline loops: CDR1 LGHNA, CDR2 YSLEER. The CDR3 runs 11 residues. CDR3 in DNA: TGCGCCAGCAGCCAGGGGAGGGAGCTGTTTTTT. This codes for CASSQGRELFF.

The chain combines TRBV19 with TRBJ2-1; D is unclear. CDR1 and CDR2 (germline): LNHDA, SQIVND (reference sequence). Deletions cut 4 bases from V and 9 bases from J, with 16 bases between. This CDR3 has 14 residues. The CDR3 DNA reads TGTGCCAGTAGTAGGGCTTCCACGAGGAGTGAGCAGTTCTTC. This sequence encodes CASSRASTRSEQFF.

The chain recombines TRBV10-3 with TRBJ2-3; no clear D. Germline V gene lookup returns CDR1 ENHRY and CDR2 SYGVKD. CDR3 length: 15 amino acids. V lost 8 bases and J lost 1, with 16 bases in between. The CDR3 DNA reads as TGTGCCATCCAAAACGACCGGAGCGGCACAGATACGCAGTATTTT. This encodes CAIQNDRSGTDTQYF.

The chain carries TRBV29-1 and TRBJ2-2; the match to TRBD2 covers 9 bases. The CDR3 sequence is 15 residues long. CDR1 is SQVTM, CDR2 ANQGSEA, per germline. With 6 bases clipped from V and 2 bases from J, the junction kept 7 bases outside the gene matches. CDR3 coding DNA: TGCAGCGTCCAAGAGGGACTAGCAAACACCGGGGAGCTGTTTTTT. Amino acid sequence: CSVQEGLANTGELFF.

J is TRBJ1-5 and V is TRBV28; tentative D call: TRBD1 (5 bases). Trimming shortened V by 4 bases and J by 5 bases, and 12 bases separated the two germline ends. Germline V lookup: CDR1 MDHEN, CDR2 SYDVKM. The CDR3 has 14 amino acids. As DNA, the CDR3 is TGTGCCAGCAGTTCCACCCCAGGGTATCAGCCCCAGCATTTT. Protein: CASSSTPGYQPQHF.

The J gene is TRBJ2-1, the V gene TRBV29-1; D is unclear. The germline gives CDR1 SQVTM, CDR2 ANQGSEA. V gave up 4 bases and J gave up 4 bases, with 11 bases separating them. The CDR3 loop spans 13 amino acids. In DNA form, the CDR3 reads TGCAGCGTTGGAAAAAATAGATACAATGAGCAGTTCTTC. It is translated as CSVGKNRYNEQFF.

Many counts were recorded for this clone. The chain is built from TRBV27 and TRBJ1-5; 7 positions match TRBD1. The CDR3 consists of 15 residues. CDR1 is MNHEY, CDR2 SMNVEV, per germline (reference sequence). Trimming at V came to 3 bases and at J to 6 bases, leaving 8 bases not matched to a gene. The CDR3 reads CASSFGSGGSQPQHF. The DNA for the CDR3 is TGTGCCAGCAGTTTTGGATCAGGGGGAAGTCAGCCCCAGCATTTT.

The V call is TRBV29-1, the J call TRBJ2-1; weak D call: TRBD2 (6 bases). This CDR3 region has 15 residues. Germline V gene lookup returns CDR1 SQVTM and CDR2 ANQGSEA. Trimming left V 6 bases short and J 8 bases short, with 23 bases between. CDR3 amino acids: CSVSPGGALGHEQFF. CDR3 sequence (DNA): TGCAGCGTCAGTCCTGGCGGGGCACTTGGCCATGAGCAGTTCTTC.

In this sample, this clone turned up once. This sequence joins TRBV29-1 and TRBJ1-1; D gene unclear. In germline, CDR1 is SQVTM, CDR2 ANQGSEA. The CDR3 spans 13 residues. V dropped 0 bases and J dropped 8 bases, with 13 bases sitting between them. Here the CDR3 reads CSVEELSGMEAFF. CDR3 sequence (DNA): TGCAGCGTTGAAGAACTGTCGGGCATGGAAGCTTTCTTT. Looking up the rest from reference TRBV29-1 and TRBJ1-1 gives the full variable domain: SAVISQKPSRDICQRGTSLTIQCQVDSQVTMMFWYRQQPGQSLTLIATANQGSEATYESGFVIDKFPISRPNLTFSTLTVSNMSPEDSSIYLCSVEELSGMEAFFGQGTRLTVV.